The T cell receptor (beta chain) under discussion was sequenced for a study of OX40 agonist ivuxolimab in advanced cancers. Trimming shortened V by 5 bases and J by 6 bases, and 11 bases separated the two germline ends. Germline assignment: CDR1 LNHDA and CDR2 SQIVND (reference sequence). The CDR3 contains 13 residues. Clones were sequenced by immunoSEQ multiplex PCR, and TCRdb holds only the in-frame ones, with some missing. The sample shows 60,000 to 75,000 clones, 86% of them seen only once. Patients who had autoimmune disease history or got systemic immunosuppression were left out. The V gene is TRBV19, the J gene TRBJ1-5; D perhaps matches TRBD1 (5 bases). The starting material was CD4+ or CD8+ T cells sorted from blood, obtained in a trial of the OX40 agonist ivuxolimab. The receptor's source is an adult with an advanced solid tumor such as melanoma, head and neck, liver or kidney cancer. The CDR3 region is CASSQNRFQPQHF. CDR3 bases: TGTGCCAGTAGTCAAAACAGGTTTCAGCCCCAGCATTTT.